This T cell receptor beta chain came from a study of long-term antiretroviral therapy in people with HIV. Survey-level immunoSEQ v3.0 assays were run. The assay was immunoSEQ multiplex PCR, and TCRdb's table has in-frame clones only and misses some. The sample lists 30,000 or so clones, more than 70% occurring once. Whole-study results and caveats: Information on adherence to ART, viral resistance or therapy changes was unavailable. The ART regimens used between about 2003 and 2018 may be less effective than current ones. Repertoires from HIV showed CDR3 length ranges narrower than those of controls.

Before DNA extraction, 1-10 million cryopreserved PBMC were held in the samples. Germline V gene sequence: CDR1 SGHAT, CDR2 FQNNGV. The germline V and J ends were trimmed by 1 base and 2 bases, with 6 bases remaining between them. There are 14 residues in the CDR3. With regard to this clone: Its antigen is unknown.

Material: unsorted PBMCs, obtained 1.5 years before starting antiretroviral therapy. The sequence derives from a man aged 18 to 30 with HIV. The chain has TRBV11-2 and TRBJ1-5; D remains ambiguous. The CDR3 DNA reads as TGTGCCAGCAGCTTAGGGTGGGGCAATCAGCCCCAGCATTTT. It is translated as CASSLGWGNQPQHF.